This T cell receptor beta chain was captured by sequencing in a study of healthy donors' naive CD4 and CD8 T cells. TCR libraries were built from 450 to 650 ng of total RNA by linear amplification. One entry per CDR3 protein results from TCRdb running MiXCR on the reads. There are some 190,000 distinct CDR3 sequences in the sample; over 60% occur only once, and around 2% lies in the top ten. In germline, CDR1 is SQVTM, CDR2 ANQGSEA. This CDR3 has 14 residues. After removal of 7 bases from V and 3 bases from J, the junction contained 8 bases not matched to a gene. What was sequenced was naive CD4+ and CD8+ T cells sorted from blood, pooled from several donors. The clonotype originates from a pool of human donors in good health; the sample pools cells from several healthy donors. The V call is TRBV29-1, the J call TRBJ2-2; 7 bases are a match to TRBD2. The DNA for the CDR3 is TGCAGCGCCTCAACCAGCGGGGACACCGGGGAGCTGTTTTTT. Its protein product is CSASTSGDTGELFF.